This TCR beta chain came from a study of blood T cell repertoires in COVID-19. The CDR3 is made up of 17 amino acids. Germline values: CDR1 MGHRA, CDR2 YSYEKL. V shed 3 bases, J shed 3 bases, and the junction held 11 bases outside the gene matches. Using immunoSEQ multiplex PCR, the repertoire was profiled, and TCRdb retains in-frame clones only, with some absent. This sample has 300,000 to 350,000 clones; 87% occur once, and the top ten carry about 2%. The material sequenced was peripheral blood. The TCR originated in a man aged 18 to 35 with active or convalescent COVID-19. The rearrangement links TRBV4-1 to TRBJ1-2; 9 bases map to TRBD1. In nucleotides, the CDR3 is TGCGCCAGCAGCCAGGATCCAACAGGGGGCGGTCACTATGGCTACACCTTC. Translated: CASSQDPTGGGHYGYTF.